This T cell receptor (beta chain) was captured by sequencing in a study of blood T cell repertoires in COVID-19. Study-wide background: Nucleic acid was either cDNA or gDNA, and it came from T cells, B-cell-depleted T cells, or PBMCs.

This clone was seen only a few times. CDR1 is SEHNR, CDR2 FQNEAQ, per germline (reference sequence). V was clipped by 5 bases and J by 9 bases; unmatched bases: 9. The CDR3 totals 15 residues. Per the original methods: Reference gene primer amplification in the assay estimated nucleated cell counts. TCRdb's copy holds only in-frame clones and misses some; the assay was immunoSEQ multiplex PCR. V and J calls and clone size are those listed in that table; D and trimming were worked out from the DNA. This table has some 99,000 clones, approximately 90% appearing once. This TCR derives from a human donor with COVID-19, enrolled during active disease. The donor label of this sample is uncertain. The V call is TRBV7-9, the J call TRBJ1-6; 8 bases align to TRBD1. The sequencing input was peripheral blood. CDR3 sequence reads: CASSPRTGTGSPLHF. CDR3 nucleotide sequence: TGTGCCAGCAGCCCCCGGACAGGGACGGGTTCACCCCTCCACTTT.